This entry lists 24 T cell receptor beta chains sequenced from one sample in a study of technical replicates of blood from a handful of donors. Clones were read by immunoSEQ multiplex PCR, and TCRdb kept only the in-frame ones, dropping some. The profile shows approximately 70,000 clones, about 97% of them singletons. Sample: T cells isolated from PBMCs. These TCRs come from a human donor in good health.

This chain connects TRBV9 to TRBJ2-3; TRBD2 aligns across 11 bases. V dropped 4 bases and J dropped 3; count of bases not matched to a gene: 7. The CDR3 consists of 16 residues. Germline CDR1 and CDR2: SGDLS and YYNGEE. The CDR3 loop is CASSPRLAGLTDTQYF. For the CDR3, the DNA is TGTGCCAGCAGCCCTAGACTAGCGGGACTTACAGATACGCAGTATTTT.

The V and J genes are TRBV29-1 and TRBJ1-1; TRBD1 is a possible D gene (5 bases). V was cut by 2 bases and J by 5 bases, with 12 bases left in between. The CDR3 sequence is 13 residues long. The germline gives CDR1 SQVTM, CDR2 ANQGSEA. CDR3 DNA sequence: TGCAGCGTTGAACAGGGCGTAGGAACTGAAGCTTTCTTT. Translating gives CSVEQGVGTEAFF.

The chain carries TRBV7-6 and TRBJ1-1, with D uncertain. V was cut by 1 base and J by 7 bases, with 16 bases left in between. The CDR3 has 15 amino acids. From germline, CDR1 is SGHVS and CDR2 FNYEAQ. The CDR3 loop reads CASSLESDYADEAFF. CDR3 nucleotide sequence: TGTGCCAGCAGCTTAGAGTCCGACTACGCGGATGAAGCTTTCTTT.

CDR3 residues: CASSLNSNYGYTF. For the CDR3, the DNA is TGTGCCAGCAGCTTAAACTCGAACTATGGCTACACCTTC. The chain combines TRBV7-9 with TRBJ1-2; D is unclear. This CDR3 is 13 amino acids long. The germline gives CDR1 SEHNR, CDR2 FQNEAQ (reference sequence). Trimming cost V 2 bases and J 2 bases, with 6 bases left between them.

This chain connects TRBV6-5 to TRBJ1-5; TRBD1 matches at 7 bases. Trimming removed 5 bases from V and 1 base from J; junction bases left unmatched: 5. The CDR3 sequence is 15 residues long. CDR1 and CDR2 (germline): MNHEY, SVGAGI. CDR3 loop: CASSRTGRSNQPQHF. The CDR3 DNA reads as TGTGCCAGCAGTCGGACAGGTCGGAGCAATCAGCCCCAGCATTTT.

The V gene is TRBV6-1, the J gene TRBJ1-1, with 7 bases lining up with TRBD1. Germline CDR1 is MNHNS and CDR2 is SASEGT. Trimming at V came to 3 bases and at J to 3 bases, leaving 7 bases not matched to a gene. CDR3 size: 15 residues. CDR3 region: CASSETQTGDTEAFF. CDR3 DNA: TGTGCCAGCAGTGAGACACAAACAGGGGACACTGAAGCTTTCTTT.

The gene calls are TRBV4-3 and TRBJ2-4; TRBD2 is a possible D gene (5 bases). V shed 2 bases and J shed 0 bases, with 11 bases lying between them. CDR1 is LGHNA and CDR2 is YSLEER in the germline V gene. The CDR3 runs 16 residues. The CDR3 loop reads CASSQIARIAKNIQYF. For the CDR3, the DNA is TGCGCCAGCAGCCAAATAGCGCGAATAGCCAAAAACATTCAGTACTTC.

This rearrangement joins TRBV28 to TRBJ2-4; D possibly corresponds to TRBD1 (6 bases). V was cut by 5 bases and J by 8 bases, with 22 bases left in between. CDR3 size: 16 residues. Germline lookup yields CDR1 MDHEN and CDR2 SYDVKM. The CDR3 DNA reads TGTGCCAGCAGTCCCAGGGGCTTAGGTGGCGGACACATTCAGTACTTC. This codes for CASSPRGLGGGHIQYF.

This clone was detected once. The chain employs TRBV6-5 and TRBJ2-7; the D gene is possibly TRBD2 (6 bases). The CDR3 is made up of 14 amino acids. Germline V lookup: CDR1 MNHEY, CDR2 SVGAGI. V was cut by 6 bases and J by 3 bases, with 15 bases left in between. The CDR3 DNA sequence: TGTGCCAGCAGATCCCCTAGCGACGGCTACGAGCAGTACTTC. It is translated as CASRSPSDGYEQYF.

The V and J genes are TRBV7-3 and TRBJ2-5; weak D call: TRBD1 (5 bases). From germline, CDR1 is SGHTA and CDR2 FQGTGA. There are 13 residues in the CDR3. Trimming pared 5 bases from V and 5 bases from J, leaving 12 bases between. CDR3 nucleotides: TGTGCCAGCAGCCCCAGACCAGGGGAGACCCAGTACTTC. It specifies CASSPRPGETQYF.

The chain has TRBV27 and TRBJ1-2, with D possibly being TRBD1 (6 bases). The CDR3 loop spans 14 amino acids. The ends were cut back, 3 bases at V and 4 bases at J, with 12 bases in the middle. Germline V gene sequence: CDR1 MNHEY, CDR2 SMNVEV (reference sequence). CDR3 bases: TGTGCCAGCAGTTTCCTAACAGGGAGCTATGGCTACACCTTC. Its protein is CASSFLTGSYGYTF.

The gene calls are TRBV19 and TRBJ2-2; 11 bases fit TRBD2. Germline CDR1 and CDR2: LNHDA and SQIVND (reference sequence). There are 20 residues in the CDR3. With 3 bases clipped from V and 0 bases from J, the junction kept 12 bases outside the gene matches. CDR3 loop: CASSIGLAGHTATNTGELFF. In nucleotides, the CDR3 is TGTGCCAGTAGTATTGGACTAGCGGGTCATACGGCTACGAACACCGGGGAGCTGTTTTTT. Full variable domain (rest looked up from reference TRBV19 and TRBJ2-2): DGGITQSPKYLFRKEGQNVTLSCEQNLNHDAMYWYRQDPGQGLRLIYYSQIVNDFQKGDIAEGYSVSREKKESFPLTVTSAQKNPTAFYLCASSIGLAGHTATNTGELFFGEGSRLTVL.

The chain is built from TRBV6-5 and TRBJ2-7; 7 bases fit TRBD2. V trimming: 11 bases; J trimming: 2 bases; junction bases outside the gene matches: 12. The CDR3 spans 14 residues. Per germline, CDR1 MNHEY and CDR2 SVGAGI. This CDR3 is CAGSGGRTPYEQYF. In DNA, the CDR3 is TGTGCCGGTTCGGGCGGGAGAACCCCCTACGAGCAGTACTTC.

The chain combines TRBV4-3 with TRBJ2-6; D gene unclear. In germline, CDR1 is LGHNA, CDR2 YSLEER. The CDR3 runs 16 residues. Trimming removed 1 base at V and 1 base at J, with 8 bases between. In DNA form, the CDR3 reads TGCGCCAGCAGCCAAGCATCCCCATCTGGGGCCAACGTCCTGACTTTC. Amino acid sequence: CASSQASPSGANVLTF.

In its sample, this clone was seen once. The chain joins TRBV7-2 to TRBJ1-1, with D perhaps TRBD1 (5 bases). Looked up from germline, CDR1 is SGHTA and CDR2 is FQGNSA. V dropped 7 bases and J dropped 0 bases, with 12 bases sitting between them. This CDR3 region has 14 residues. CDR3 region: CASTVDSMNTEAFF. CDR3 coding DNA: TGTGCCAGCACCGTCGACAGCATGAACACTGAAGCTTTCTTT.

The V and J genes are TRBV18 and TRBJ1-4; D possibly corresponds to TRBD1 (5 bases). Trimming pared 4 bases from V and 7 bases from J, leaving 19 bases between. The length of the CDR3 is 16 residues. CDR1 and CDR2 from the germline V gene are KGHSH and LQKENI. CDR3 in DNA: TGTGCCAGCTCACGGCAGGGTCAAGCTGTGTCTGAAAAACTGTTTTTT. As protein: CASSRQGQAVSEKLFF.

The chain combines TRBV2 with TRBJ1-2; 9 nucleotides line up with TRBD1. V shed 6 bases and J 4 bases; nucleotides not matched to a gene: 6. The length of the CDR3 is 14 residues. Germline-derived CDR1 and CDR2 are SNHLY and FYNNEI. The CDR3 DNA reads as TGTGCCAGCAGAACAGGGGGCGCCTCCTATGGCTACACCTTC. It is translated as CASRTGGASYGYTF.

The chain couples TRBV10-1 to TRBJ2-2; 8 bases match TRBD1. Germline-derived CDR1 and CDR2 are WNHNN and SYGVQD (reference sequence). The CDR3 spans 15 residues. Trimming cost V 4 bases and J 4 bases; bases outside gene matches: 5. The CDR3 DNA follows: TGCGCCAGCAGTGGGTCAGGGGGCGGCACCGGGGAGCTGTTTTTT. It codes for CASSGSGGGTGELFF.

The rearrangement links TRBV30 to TRBJ2-1; 9 nucleotides match TRBD2. Trimming took 0 bases from V and 3 from J; bases not matched to a gene: 6. The V gene's germline CDR1 is GTSNPN and CDR2 SVGIG (reference sequence). The length of the CDR3 is 16 residues. This chain's CDR3 is CAWSVPGLAIYNEQFF. CDR3 coding DNA: TGTGCCTGGAGTGTACCCGGACTAGCGATCTACAATGAGCAGTTCTTC.

The V gene is TRBV4-2, the J gene TRBJ1-1; D ambiguous. Trimming shortened V by 1 base and J by 0 bases, and 12 bases separated the two germline ends. Per the germline V gene, CDR1 is LGHNA and CDR2 is YNFKEQ. The CDR3 has 16 residues. The CDR3 is CASSQGGGGLNTEAFF. For the CDR3, the DNA is TGTGCCAGCAGCCAAGGGGGAGGAGGGTTGAACACTGAAGCTTTCTTT.

V gene TRBV7-9 combines with J gene TRBJ1-4; D unclear. V was pared by 1 base and J by 0 bases, with 6 bases between. CDR3 length: 15 amino acids. Per germline, CDR1 SEHNR and CDR2 FQNEAQ (reference sequence). The CDR3 nucleotides read TGTGCCAGCAGCTTAGAGGCGGCAACTAATGAAAAACTGTTTTTT. This gives the protein CASSLEAATNEKLFF.

The V gene is TRBV7-6, the J gene TRBJ2-3; D perhaps matches TRBD2 (6 bases). This CDR3 spans 15 amino acids. V was shortened by 2 bases and J by 5 bases, with 14 bases between the two germline ends. Germline V gene data show CDR1 as SGHVS and CDR2 as FNYEAQ. This CDR3 reads CASSLSSQGGDTQYF. The CDR3 DNA reads TGTGCCAGCAGCTTATCGTCCCAGGGAGGAGATACGCAGTATTTT.

The rearrangement links TRBV7-6 to TRBJ2-5, with 7 bases identical to TRBD2. Germline V gives CDR1 SGHVS, CDR2 FNYEAQ. The CDR3 consists of 15 residues. After removal of 3 bases from V and 5 bases from J, the junction contained 9 bases not matched to a gene. CDR3 DNA: TGTGCCAGCAGCTTCCAGGCGGGAGTAGGGGAGACCCAGTACTTC. It specifies CASSFQAGVGETQYF.

The V gene is TRBV6-5, the J gene TRBJ2-5; D might be TRBD2 (5 bases). With 0 bases removed from V and 3 bases from J, the gap between germline ends came to 11 bases. CDR1 is MNHEY, CDR2 SVGAGI, per germline. This CDR3 is 15 amino acids long. DNA of the CDR3: TGTGCCAGCAGTTACTCCGGGCGGGCTGAAGAGACCCAGTACTTC. It encodes CASSYSGRAEETQYF.